This T cell receptor beta chain was documented in a study of glioma-infiltrating T cells after dendritic cell vaccination. At the level of the study: Autologous tumor lysate-pulsed dendritic cell vaccination was given between the early 2000s and the early 2010s. Overall study findings and caveats: Patients with more pretreatment TILs had longer time to progression and survival.

The primer mix had 60 V beta and 13 J beta primers. The repertoire was sequenced with immunoSEQ multiplex PCR; TCRdb's copy has only in-frame clones and lacks some. Among about 87,000 clones, about 90% were seen once, and the ten largest hold roughly 3.1%. Germline V gives CDR1 LNHDA, CDR2 SQIVND (reference sequence). The CDR3 is made up of 18 amino acids. With 1 base clipped from V and 1 base from J, the junction kept 10 bases outside the gene matches. Concerning this clone itself: Its cognate antigen is unknown.

This rearrangement joins TRBV19 to TRBJ1-1; the match to TRBD1 covers 9 bases. The source was blood, collected before dendritic cell vaccination. This clonotype was obtained from a human donor with glioblastoma. This CDR3 is CASSIAGQGTLWNTEAFF. The CDR3 DNA follows: TGTGCCAGTAGTATAGCCGGACAGGGGACCCTTTGGAACACTGAAGCTTTCTTT.